This T cell receptor beta chain was retrieved from a study of T cells after yellow fever vaccination. Per germline, CDR1 SGDLS and CDR2 YYNGEE. V shed 0 bases and J shed 6 bases, with 13 bases lying between them. The length of the CDR3 is 15 residues. Regarding the study as a whole: Post-booster samples contained most primary-vaccination clones (approximately 95% CD4, about 90% CD8).

This clonotype has a handful of counts. The antigen remains unidentified. TCRdb fed the 5' RACE reads into MiXCR, producing one record per CDR3 protein. The sample includes hundreds of thousands of distinct CDR3 sequences, approximately 19% of them seen just once. The TCR was taken from a young man who received the YFV17D yellow fever vaccine. The sample consisted of PBMCs, taken before the yellow fever booster vaccination. V usage is TRBV9 and J usage is TRBJ2-1; possible D gene TRBD2, 6 bases. CDR3 protein: CASSVGGGTVNEQFF. In DNA, the CDR3 is TGTGCCAGCAGCGTAGGCGGAGGGACTGTCAATGAGCAGTTCTTC.